The 4 T cell receptor beta chains below come from one sample, sequenced in a study of cytomegalovirus exposure and HLA in healthy donors. Amplification used 60 Vbeta primers and 13 Jbeta primers. The method was immunoSEQ multiplex PCR; TCRdb's version includes in-frame clones alone and lacks a portion of them. This table has under 150,000 clones, around 85% appearing once. Sequencing was done on a sample of PBMCs. These receptors were taken from a woman aged 25-40 years in good health and CMV-seropositive.

With respect to this clone: The same CDR3 is also encoded by other DNA sequences in this sample. The chain recombines TRBV5-6 with TRBJ1-2, with D possibly being TRBD1 (6 bases). Trimming stripped 4 bases from V and 4 bases from J, with 14 bases between. In germline, CDR1 is SGHDT, CDR2 YYEEEE. This CDR3 is 14 amino acids long. The CDR3 loop reads CASSLGQAFYGYTF. The CDR3 region has the DNA TGTGCCAGCAGCCTGGGACAAGCCTTCTATGGCTACACCTTC. Based on the CDR3 plus reference TRBV5-6 and TRBJ1-2, the full variable domain is DAGVTQSPTHLIKTRGQQVTLRCSPKSGHDTVSWYQQALGQGPQFIFQYYEEEERQRGNFPDRFSGHQFPNYSSELNVNALLLGDSALYLCASSLGQAFYGYTFGSGTRLTVV.

The genes are TRBV5-4 and TRBJ2-5, with 9 nucleotides matching TRBD2. Germline values: CDR1 SGHNT, CDR2 YYREEE (reference sequence). The J segment lost 2 bases and the V segment lost 3 bases, leaving 5 bases of the junction unmatched. The CDR3 sequence is 15 residues long. As DNA, the CDR3 is TGTGCCAGCAGCTGGGGCGGGGGGGGACAAGAGACCCAGTACTTC. This gives the protein CASSWGGGGQETQYF.

J is TRBJ1-2 and V is TRBV15; D is perhaps TRBD1 (6 bases). The CDR3 consists of 15 residues. V lost 0 bases and J lost 4, with 12 bases in between. Germline values: CDR1 LNHNV, CDR2 YYDKDF (reference sequence). In nucleotides, the CDR3 is TGTGCCACCAGCAGAGATATGGACAGACTCTATGGCTACACCTTC. It specifies CATSRDMDRLYGYTF.

The chain uses TRBV10-3 and TRBJ2-1, with 8 positions matching TRBD2. The CDR3 is made up of 16 amino acids. V trimming: 6 bases; J trimming: 3 bases; junction bases outside the gene matches: 10. Germline CDR1 is ENHRY and CDR2 is SYGVKD. DNA for the CDR3: TGTGCCATCAGGGGTGTCAGCGGGAGCGACTACAATGAGCAGTTCTTC. It translates to CAIRGVSGSDYNEQFF.